A selection of T cell receptor beta chains follows, all from one sample in a study of blood T cell repertoires in COVID-19. Profiled with immunoSEQ multiplex PCR; TCRdb holds only in-frame clones, not every one. The data show 170,000 or so clones, 85% seen once. Sequences were obtained from PBMCs or T cells enriched from blood (not recorded which). These TCRs come from a middle-aged man who had recovered from COVID-19. Both conserved end residues are part of each CDR3. The D gene is left open where the match is weak. Only some rows state a clone size, as once, few, many or a class for expanded clones.

j_call	v_call	clone_size	d_call	cdr3_length	cdr3_aa	cdr3_nt
TRBJ1-5	TRBV6-5	NA	TRBD1	15	CASSAGQGANQPQHF	TGTGCCAGCAGCGCGGGACAGGGGGCTAATCAGCCCCAGCATTTT
TRBJ2-3	TRBV11-3	once	TRBD2	18	CASSLSPLAGGSTDTQYF	TGTGCCAGCAGCCTGTCCCCTTTAGCGGGAGGGAGCACAGATACGCAGTATTTT
TRBJ2-1	TRBV5-1	once	NA	13	CASTRPPYNEQFF	TGCGCCAGCACGAGGCCCCCCTACAATGAGCAGTTCTTC
TRBJ2-3	TRBV7-3	NA	TRBD2	14	CASSFGLATDTQYF	TGTGCCAGCAGCTTCGGACTAGCTACAGATACGCAGTATTTT
TRBJ1-1	TRBV27	NA	TRBD1	15	CASSPPGTVNTEAFF	TGTGCCAGCAGTCCTCCCGGGACAGTGAACACTGAAGCTTTCTTT
TRBJ2-1	TRBV19	NA	NA	15	CASSIQPPGGSEQFF	TGTGCCAGTAGTATTCAACCCCCGGGGGGCAGTGAGCAGTTCTTC
TRBJ2-7	TRBV27	NA	TRBD1	15	CASSQTGGAWYEQYF	TGTGCCAGCAGCCAGACAGGGGGCGCTTGGTACGAGCAGTACTTC
TRBJ1-3	TRBV6-5	NA	NA	14	CASSLGTRGNTIYF	TGTGCCAGCAGCCTCGGGACACGCGGAAACACCATATATTTT
TRBJ1-1	TRBV11-1	few	NA	12	CANGPWRTEAFF	TGTGCCAACGGGCCTTGGAGGACTGAAGCTTTCTTT
TRBJ1-2	TRBV9	NA	TRBD1	17	CASSVYGTGALEESYTF	TGTGCCAGCAGCGTATATGGCACAGGGGCCCTCGAAGAGAGCTACACCTTC
TRBJ2-2	TRBV13	once	NA	14	CASTQGGNTGELFF	TGTGCCAGCACCCAGGGGGGGAACACCGGGGAGCTGTTTTTT
TRBJ2-7	TRBV28	NA	NA	13	CATKQGNSYEQYF	TGTGCCACAAAACAGGGAAACTCCTACGAGCAGTACTTC
TRBJ2-5	TRBV5-1	NA	TRBD1	16	CASSLSGTGSRETQYF	TGCGCCAGCAGCTTGTCCGGGACAGGGAGTCGAGAGACCCAGTACTTC
TRBJ2-2	TRBV15	NA	TRBD2	14	CATSTATSAGELFF	TGTGCCACCAGCACTGCGACTAGCGCCGGGGAGCTGTTTTTT
TRBJ2-1	TRBV28	NA	TRBD1	15	CASRSGQGAKSQQFF	TGTGCCAGCAGGAGCGGACAGGGGGCGAAATCTCAGCAGTTCTTC
TRBJ1-1	TRBV19	NA	NA	12	CASSTSNTEAFF	TGTGCCAGTAGTACCTCCAACACTGAAGCTTTCTTT
TRBJ2-1	TRBV14	NA	NA	15	CASSQEGFGRNEQFF	TGTGCCAGCAGCCAAGAGGGCTTTGGTAGGAATGAGCAGTTCTTC
TRBJ2-7	TRBV12-3/TRBV12-4	NA	TRBD1	13	CASRPGTGYEQYF	TGTGCCAGCAGACCCGGGACAGGGTACGAGCAGTACTTC
TRBJ1-2	TRBV27	NA	NA	13	CASSHNRANGYTF	TGTGCCAGCAGTCACAACAGGGCTAATGGCTACACCTTC
TRBJ2-2	TRBV27	NA	TRBD2	16	CASTPAGGARTGELFF	TGTGCCAGTACCCCAGCGGGGGGTGCCAGGACCGGGGAGCTGTTTTTT
TRBJ1-1	TRBV6-5	NA	NA	14	CASSSGHPNTEAFF	TGTGCCAGCAGTTCCGGACACCCGAACACTGAAGCTTTCTTT
TRBJ1-2	TRBV10-3	NA	NA	15	CAISEVLDRSYGYTF	TGTGCCATCAGTGAGGTGCTCGACAGGTCCTATGGCTACACCTTC
TRBJ2-3	TRBV12-3/TRBV12-4	NA	NA	13	CASSSLSPDTQYF	TGTGCCAGCAGTTCCTTATCTCCAGATACGCAGTATTTT
TRBJ1-4	TRBV5-1	NA	TRBD1	12	CASSRTGEKLFF	TGCGCCAGCAGTCGGACAGGTGAAAAACTGTTTTTT
TRBJ2-3	TRBV27	NA	TRBD2	17	CASMRVAGRLKTDTQYF	TGTGCCAGCATGCGGGTAGCGGGGAGATTGAAAACAGATACGCAGTATTTT